The next 16 T cell receptor beta chains were all read from a single sample in a study of shared clonotypes between healthy human individuals. Only CD45RO-negative cells positively selected for CCR7 counted as naive CD8 cells, so terminally differentiated effector memory CD45RA+ cells were excluded. Clones were read by immunoSEQ multiplex PCR, and TCRdb kept only the in-frame ones, dropping some. Here the sample spans 1.5 million to 2.5 million clones, over 85% being singletons. Sequencing was carried out using naive CD8+ T cells sorted from blood. These receptors originate from a man aged 18-30 years in good health.

The CDR3 DNA sequence: TGTGCCAGCAGTGAAGGACTTTACTACGAGCAGTACTTC. This codes for CASSEGLYYEQYF. V gene TRBV25-1 combines with J gene TRBJ2-7; D is possibly TRBD2 (5 bases). CDR1 is MGHDK, CDR2 SYGVNS, per germline. Trimming stripped 2 bases from V and 3 bases from J, with 8 bases between. This CDR3 region has 13 residues.

V gene TRBV6-5 combines with J gene TRBJ2-7; no clear D gene. V was trimmed by 6 bases and J by 4 bases, leaving 16 bases between them. This CDR3 is built from 14 residues. In germline, CDR1 is MNHEY, CDR2 SVGAGI. Here the CDR3 DNA reads TGTGCCAGCAGCCTCAGAGGTCTCGGGTACGAGCAGTACTTC. Amino acid sequence: CASSLRGLGYEQYF.

Here the CDR3 reads CASSIISETGELFF. Here the CDR3 DNA reads TGTGCCAGCAGTATAATATCTGAAACCGGGGAGCTGTTTTTT. The chain employs TRBV27 and TRBJ2-2; D is unresolved. This CDR3 has 14 residues. Trimming cost V 5 bases and J 5 bases, with 12 bases left between them. Germline V lookup: CDR1 MNHEY, CDR2 SMNVEV (reference sequence).

For this clone: Other DNA sequences of this sample code for an identical CDR3. The chain is built from TRBV30 and TRBJ2-2, with D hard to call. Trimming stripped 1 base from V and 6 bases from J, with 3 bases between. This CDR3 contains 11 residues. In germline, CDR1 is GTSNPN, CDR2 SVGIG (reference sequence). The CDR3 loop is CAWSAAGELFF. DNA for the CDR3: TGTGCCTGGAGTGCCGCCGGGGAGCTGTTTTTT.

The V call is TRBV4-2, the J call TRBJ2-3; D gene uncertain. Trimming left V 0 bases short and J 0 bases short, with 4 bases between. The CDR3 length is 14 residues. Germline CDR1 and CDR2: LGHNA and YNFKEQ. CDR3 DNA sequence: TGTGCCAGCAGCCAAGACGGTAGCACAGATACGCAGTATTTT. Translated: CASSQDGSTDTQYF.

The chain employs TRBV7-8 and TRBJ2-1; the D is unclear. The germline CDR1 and CDR2 sequences are SGHVS and FQNEAQ. The CDR3 spans 13 residues. With 3 bases removed from V and 4 bases from J, the gap between germline ends came to 7 bases. The DNA for the CDR3 is TGTGCCAGCAGCTTCGGAGAGTACAATGAGCAGTTCTTC. Translation: CASSFGEYNEQFF. Drawing the rest from reference TRBV7-8 and TRBJ2-1, the complete variable domain is GAGVSQSPRYKVAKRGQDVALRCDPISGHVSLFWYQQALGQGPEFLTYFQNEAQLDKSGLPSDRFFAERPEGSVSTLKIQRTQQEDSAVYLCASSFGEYNEQFFGPGTRLTVL.

V usage is TRBV7-9 and J usage is TRBJ2-1, with 11 positions matching TRBD2. This CDR3 region has 16 residues. Germline trimming cut 8 bases from V and 0 bases from J; bases unmatched to any gene: 6. The germline gives CDR1 SEHNR, CDR2 FQNEAQ (reference sequence). CDR3 region: CASETSGASSYNEQFF. In DNA, the CDR3 is TGTGCCAGCGAGACTAGCGGGGCAAGCTCCTACAATGAGCAGTTCTTC.

The chain joins TRBV4-1 to TRBJ1-2; D is uncertain. V lost 1 base and J 4 bases, leaving 16 bases between the germline ends. The CDR3 length is 16 residues. The germline V gene has CDR1 MGHRA and CDR2 YSYEKL. The CDR3 DNA reads as TGCGCCAGCAGCCAAGGTATTCGGGGAAGCGTCTATGGCTACACCTTC. This sequence encodes CASSQGIRGSVYGYTF.

This clone occurred a few times. This rearrangement joins TRBV4-1 to TRBJ2-5; D might be TRBD1 (7 bases). Germline lookup yields CDR1 MGHRA and CDR2 YSYEKL. The CDR3 extends over 15 amino acids. Trimming removed 1 base at V and 4 bases at J, with 13 bases between. The DNA of the CDR3 is TGCGCCAGCAGCCAAGGTCAGGGGGGCCGAGAGACCCAGTACTTC. Amino acids: CASSQGQGGRETQYF.

The V call is TRBV6-4, the J call TRBJ2-5, with D unclear. The CDR3 has 14 amino acids. Trimming shortened V by 3 bases and J by 4 bases, and 12 bases separated the two germline ends. The germline CDR1 and CDR2 sequences are MRHNA and SNTAGT. CDR3 nucleotides: TGTGCCAGCAGTGAGAGCGCCTGTGGAGAGACCCAGTACTTC. This codes for CASSESACGETQYF.

This clone was picked up one time. The V and J genes are TRBV11-2 and TRBJ2-7; the match to TRBD2 covers 8 bases. CDR3 size: 15 residues. Germline V gene sequence: CDR1 SGHAT, CDR2 FQNNGV. The V and J ends lost 5 bases and 2 bases, in that order; junction bases with no gene match: 8. As DNA, the CDR3 is TGTGCCAGCAGCCAAATTAGCGGGGCTGCCTACGAGCAGTACTTC. It specifies CASSQISGAAYEQYF.

This clone occurred a few times. The gene calls are TRBV2 and TRBJ1-3, with a possible D match to TRBD1 (5 bases). Germline lookup yields CDR1 SNHLY and CDR2 FYNNEI. The CDR3 runs 14 residues. V was trimmed by 2 bases and J by 3 bases, leaving 8 bases between them. In DNA, the CDR3 is TGTGCCAGCAGTGAAACAGGAGATGGAAACACCATATATTTT. Protein product: CASSETGDGNTIYF.

The genes are TRBV10-3 and TRBJ2-7, with a tentative D call TRBD2 (5 bases). The ends were cut back, 0 bases at V and 2 bases at J, with 11 bases in the middle. Germline CDR1 ENHRY, CDR2 SYGVKD. The CDR3 consists of 15 residues. For the CDR3, the DNA is TGTGCCATCAGTGAGTCGGTAGGACTGGCCTACGAGCAGTACTTC. It specifies CAISESVGLAYEQYF.

This chain connects TRBV5-8 to TRBJ2-7; TRBD1 might be the D (6 bases). CDR3 size: 16 residues. The germline V gene encodes CDR1 SGHTS and CDR2 YDEGEE. With 3 bases removed from V and 3 bases from J, the gap between germline ends came to 19 bases. This CDR3 reads CASSSMTGPTSYEQYF. Here the CDR3 DNA reads TGTGCCAGCAGCTCCATGACAGGCCCAACGAGCTACGAGCAGTACTTC.

This clone turned up a few times. The V gene is TRBV15, the J gene TRBJ2-2; D ambiguous. V was shortened by 0 bases and J by 0 bases, with 8 bases between the two germline ends. The CDR3 is 16 amino acids. Germline lookup yields CDR1 LNHNV and CDR2 YYDKDF (reference sequence). The CDR3 loop is CATSRDRTANTGELFF. The CDR3 nucleotides read TGTGCCACCAGCAGAGACCGGACGGCGAACACCGGGGAGCTGTTTTTT. The variable domain in full, with the rest retrieved from reference TRBV15 and TRBJ2-2, is DAMVIQNPRYQVTQFGKPVTLSCSQTLNHNVMYWYQQKSSQAPKLLFHYYDKDFNNEADTPDNFQSRRPNTSFCFLDIRSPGLGDTAMYLCATSRDRTANTGELFFGEGSRLTVL.

V usage is TRBV27 and J usage is TRBJ2-7; TRBD1 agrees at 9 bases. Germline lookup yields CDR1 MNHEY and CDR2 SMNVEV (reference sequence). The CDR3 totals 17 residues. V lost 4 bases and J lost 2; bases outside the gene matches: 12. The CDR3 nucleotides read TGTGCCAGCAGTTACCAACCCGGGACAGGGATACCCTACGAGCAGTACTTC. The encoded protein is CASSYQPGTGIPYEQYF.